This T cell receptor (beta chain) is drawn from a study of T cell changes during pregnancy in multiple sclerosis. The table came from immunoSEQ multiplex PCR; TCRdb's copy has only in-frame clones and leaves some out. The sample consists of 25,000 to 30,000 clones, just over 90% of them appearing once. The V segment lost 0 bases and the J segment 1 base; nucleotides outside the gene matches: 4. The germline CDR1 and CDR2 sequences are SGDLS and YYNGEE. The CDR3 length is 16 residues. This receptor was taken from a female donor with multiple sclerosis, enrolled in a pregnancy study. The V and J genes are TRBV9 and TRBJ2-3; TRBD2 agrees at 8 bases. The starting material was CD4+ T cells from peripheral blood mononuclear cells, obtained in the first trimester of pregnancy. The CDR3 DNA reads TGTGCCAGCAGCGTAGGGCAACTAGCGGGCACAGATACGCAGTATTTT. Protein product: CASSVGQLAGTDTQYF.